A selection of T cell receptor beta chains follows, all from one sample in a study of T-cell reconstitution after alpha-beta-depleted transplantation in children. Via MiXCR, TCRdb re-called the PCR reads, giving one row per CDR3 protein. The table records around 700,000 distinct CDR3 sequences, around 13% of them present only once. This specimen was PBMCs, taken before TCRalphabeta/CD19-depleted stem cell transplant. The receptors derive from a girl aged 2-10 years with congenital amegakaryocytic thrombocytopenia, due to receive a stem cell transplant. Both conserved end residues are part of each CDR3.

v_call	j_call	cdr3_aa
TRBV5-1	TRBJ2-5	CASSFLHQQETQYF
TRBV20-1	TRBJ1-1	CSASSILQGGMNTEAFF
TRBV18	TRBJ1-5	CARRGWSNQPQHF
TRBV20-1	TRBJ2-7	CSANVWPDEQYF
TRBV20-1	TRBJ2-5	CSARDLGPGETQYF
TRBV6-5	TRBJ2-3	CASSYSRIPDLRYF
TRBV18	TRBJ2-7	CASSPAGSSYEQYF
TRBV7-9	TRBJ1-4	CASSLHSGGKLFF
TRBV29-1	TRBJ2-5	CSVRRETQYF
TRBV5-1	TRBJ2-2	CASSITSGPGELFF
TRBV12-3/TRBV12-4	TRBJ2-1	CASSFKLTEQFF
TRBV29-1	TRBJ2-7	CSVVWGYEQYF
TRBV6-5	TRBJ2-7	CASSYSIDDEQYF
TRBV9	TRBJ2-1	CASSVVSNEQFF
TRBV5-1	TRBJ2-7	CASSSNRGAGTYEQYF
TRBV20-1	TRBJ2-1	CSARGGLPYNEQFF
TRBV10-3	TRBJ2-1	CAITPVASTYNEQFF
TRBV12-3/TRBV12-4	TRBJ1-1	CASSGDSPEAFF
TRBV12-3/TRBV12-4	TRBJ2-7	CASSWRVEQYF
TRBV7-9	TRBJ2-7	CASSLVTGVRVYEQYF
TRBV11-2	TRBJ2-7	CASSRDRDAWYF
TRBV5-1	TRBJ1-1	CASGRDLTVNTEAFF
TRBV27	TRBJ1-4	CASSSVDREREKLFF
TRBV2	TRBJ2-1	CAFNKGLPGLGLDEQFF
TRBV6-5	TRBJ2-1	CASSYPVLGGSYNEQFF
TRBV7-9	TRBJ2-7	CASSPELRGLTYEQYF
TRBV20-1	TRBJ2-7	CSASRRDSYEQYF
TRBV5-5	TRBJ2-3	CASRAGTRYTDTQYF
TRBV10-2	TRBJ2-2	CASSESGQPGELFF
TRBV10-3	TRBJ2-1	CAISDEGDRHSYNEQFF
TRBV11-3	TRBJ2-1	CASSSGTGPGNEQFF
TRBV28	TRBJ1-2	CASRPSGTGNYGYTF
TRBV7-2	TRBJ1-4	CASSFRGFSEKLFF
TRBV20-1	TRBJ2-7	CSARGGPYEQYF
TRBV20-1	TRBJ2-3	CSARADPDTQYF
TRBV28	TRBJ2-4	CASSAPGGILAKNIQYF
TRBV12-3/TRBV12-4	TRBJ2-1	CASSNRLGNEQFF
TRBV10-3	TRBJ1-2	CAISESPPGYGYTF
TRBV6-6	TRBJ2-5	CASSYAQGETQYF
TRBV5-1	TRBJ2-1	CASSLGTRRNNEQFF
TRBV10-1	TRBJ2-7	CARRDRRDRDSYEQYF
TRBV6-5	TRBJ1-2	CASSYGLGAGYGYTF
TRBV7-9	TRBJ2-6	CASSLWGVTGANVLTF
TRBV12-3/TRBV12-4	TRBJ1-4	CASSLEAAYNEKLFF
TRBV5-5	TRBJ2-2	CASSSFSTGSTGELFF
TRBV12-3/TRBV12-4	TRBJ2-3	CASSSMGGSDTQYF
TRBV29-1	TRBJ1-1	CSVVRPDRDREFRAFF
TRBV5-1	TRBJ2-2	CASLPDRGTGELFF
TRBV6-1	TRBJ1-1	CASSELLVAEAFF
TRBV6-5	TRBJ2-1	CASSYSSGLNFPLDEQFF
TRBV7-9	TRBJ2-6	CASSHPDWNSGANVLTF
TRBV10-1	TRBJ2-6	CASSVGYSRGISGANVLTF
TRBV9	TRBJ1-2	CASSVEGRGSGYTF
TRBV4-1	TRBJ2-1	CASSQGIGWQDSYNEQFF
TRBV19	TRBJ1-1	CASADRDRNTEAFF